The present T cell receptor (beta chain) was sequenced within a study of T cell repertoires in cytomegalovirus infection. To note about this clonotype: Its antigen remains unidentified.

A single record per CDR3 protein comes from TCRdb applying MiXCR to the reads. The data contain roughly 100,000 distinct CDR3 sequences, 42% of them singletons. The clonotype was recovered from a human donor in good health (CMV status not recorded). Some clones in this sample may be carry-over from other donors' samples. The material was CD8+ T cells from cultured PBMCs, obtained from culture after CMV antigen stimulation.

This CDR3 is CASSPGTGGFMNTEAFF. In DNA, the CDR3 is TGTGCCAGTAGTCCCGGGACAGGGGGCTTCATGAACACTGAAGCTTTCTTT. The chain combines TRBV19 with TRBJ1-1, with 12 nucleotides matching TRBD1. The germline CDR1 and CDR2 sequences are LNHDA and SQIVND (reference sequence). CDR3 length: 17 amino acids. Losses at the gene ends were 5 bases for V and 0 bases for J; bases not matched to a gene: 7.